This T cell receptor beta chain was captured by sequencing in a study of blood T cell repertoires in COVID-19. Study in general: Spain, Italy and the United States supplied samples that represented acute and convalescent COVID-19.

Sequenced by immunoSEQ multiplex PCR; TCRdb stores in-frame clones only, minus some. The data show 160,000 or so clones, roughly 88% seen once. The sequence derives from a woman aged 45-65 years who had recovered from COVID-19. The specimen was PBMCs or T cells enriched from blood (not recorded which).

This CDR3 reads CASSYAPEGYGYTF. Here the CDR3 DNA reads TGTGCCAGCAGTTACGCCCCCGAGGGCTATGGCTACACCTTC. This chain uses TRBV6-2 or TRBV6-3 with TRBJ1-2; no clear D. CDR3 length equals 14 residues. The V end lost 2 bases, the J end lost 4 bases, and 11 bases lay between the germline ends. Germline V gene data show CDR1 as MNHEY and CDR2 as SVGEGT.